This T cell receptor beta chain emerged from a study of T-cell memory formation after mild COVID-19. Germline V gene data show CDR1 as DFQATT and CDR2 as SNEGSKA (reference sequence). The CDR3 contains 15 residues. Trimming took off 2 bases at V and 4 bases at J, with 17 bases between the two ends. Each CDR3 protein gets one entry after TCRdb re-called the 5' RACE reads with MiXCR. The sample consists of 550,000 to 700,000 distinct CDR3 sequences, roughly a sixth of them appearing once. This chain connects TRBV20-1 to TRBJ1-2; tentatively, D is TRBD1 (6 bases). The sample taken for sequencing was PBMCs or a T cell subset sorted from them (not recorded which). The receptor's source is an adult woman who had mild COVID-19 (a few samples of this study predate the infection). Cell type and time point are not known. The CDR3 is CSARIPFTGFYGYTF. CDR3 bases: TGCAGTGCTAGAATACCATTCACAGGGTTCTATGGCTACACCTTC.